This T cell receptor (beta chain) was recorded in a study of beta chain features in type 1 diabetes. This clone was seen a few times. No antigen is known for it. cDNA synthesis used the whole RNA isolate, giving expressed TCRB sequences. The table came from immunoSEQ multiplex PCR; TCRdb's copy has only in-frame clones and leaves some out. Altogether 600,000 or so clones are present, about an eighth being singletons, with the ten largest covering around 0.12%. V lost 4 bases and J 1 base, leaving 15 bases between the germline ends. From germline, CDR1 is SGHNT and CDR2 YYREEE (reference sequence). The CDR3 length is 16 residues. Study-wide results and limits: The study left unresolved whether HLA type influences TCRB rearrangement. Shorter TCRB CDR3s, moderately but significantly so, marked every one of the four CD4+ subsets in Type 1 diabetes patients.

The rearrangement joins TRBV5-4 to TRBJ2-1; D remains ambiguous. The sequence was collected from a young man with type 1 diabetes. The specimen was naive CD4+ T cells from blood. In DNA form, the CDR3 reads TGTGCCAGCAGCGGATCAACATCTCGATCCTACAATGAGCAGTTCTTC. It encodes CASSGSTSRSYNEQFF.